This entry lists 18 T cell receptor beta chains sequenced from one sample in a study of vaccination and CD4 T cells after COVID-19. Treatment: roughly 10-day PBMC culture with coronavirus spike peptide pools or control peptides (ViraFEST assay). At the Johns Hopkins FTIC core, DNA taken from cultured CD4+ T cells was sequenced by way of the Oncomine TCR Beta short-read assay. MiXCR, run by TCRdb on the PCR reads, gives a single entry per CDR3 protein. The profile shows 10,000 to 15,000 distinct CDR3 sequences, 45% to 55% of them singletons. Their antigens are not known. Sequences were derived from cultured CD4+ T cells from blood, sampled after SARS-CoV-2 vaccination. These receptors were collected from a human donor with COVID-19.

The chain links TRBV11-3 to TRBJ2-7; D is undetermined. The CDR3 is 15 amino acids. Trimming shortened V by 5 bases and J by 0 bases, and 14 bases separated the two germline ends. CDR1 and CDR2 (germline): SGHNT, YENEEA. The CDR3 region is CASSNGASSSYEQYF. The CDR3 nucleotides read TGTGCCAGCAGCAACGGAGCGTCAAGCTCCTACGAGCAGTACTTC.

The chain employs TRBV19 and TRBJ2-2; TRBD1 aligns across 8 bases. CDR1 and CDR2 from the germline V gene are LNHDA and SQIVND (reference sequence). The V gene end was trimmed by 8 bases and the J gene end by 5 bases; junction bases not matched to a gene: 4. This CDR3 has 13 amino acids. CDR3 residues: CASSDRATGELFF. CDR3 DNA sequence: TGTGCCAGTTCGGACAGGGCTACCGGGGAGCTGTTTTTT.

V gene TRBV7-2 combines with J gene TRBJ2-5, with 8 bases lining up with TRBD2. The CDR3 sequence is 17 residues long. Germline lookup yields CDR1 SGHTA and CDR2 FQGNSA. V shed 1 base and J 2 bases; nucleotides not matched to a gene: 9. CDR3 amino acids: CASSLGSGTSGQETQYF. In DNA form, the CDR3 reads TGTGCCAGCAGCTTAGGATCCGGTACTAGCGGACAAGAGACCCAGTACTTC.

This clonotype was counted a few times. The chain carries TRBV30 and TRBJ1-2; tentatively, D is TRBD1 (5 bases). Trimming pared 8 bases from V and 1 base from J, leaving 20 bases between. Germline assignment: CDR1 GTSNPN and CDR2 SVGIG (reference sequence). CDR3 length: 15 amino acids. The CDR3 DNA is TGTGCCCCGTACCAATTCCAGGGCCATAACTATGGCTACACCTTC. This translates into CAPYQFQGHNYGYTF.

The chain uses TRBV4-1 and TRBJ2-1; no reliable D call. Germline CDR1 reads MGHRA; CDR2 reads YSYEKL. Trimming shortened V by 1 base and J by 4 bases, and 17 bases separated the two germline ends. This CDR3 comprises 17 residues. The DNA for the CDR3 is TGCGCCAGCAGCCAAGGAGGATCGTACGGAAATTACAATGAGCAGTTCTTC. It specifies CASSQGGSYGNYNEQFF.

This clonotype was observed a single time. V usage is TRBV7-3 and J usage is TRBJ2-5; tentative D call: TRBD1 (6 bases). Germline V gene sequence: CDR1 SGHTA, CDR2 FQGTGA. The CDR3 is 14 amino acids. Between the trimmed V and J ends, which lost 4 bases and 5 bases, there was a span of 14 bases. The CDR3 loop is CASSSTGSRETQYF. CDR3 in DNA: TGTGCCAGCAGCTCCACAGGGTCGCGGGAGACCCAGTACTTC.

The chain combines TRBV20-1 with TRBJ2-1; 8 bases align to TRBD2. Germline V CDR1 and CDR2: DFQATT, SNEGSKA (reference sequence). Germline trimming cut 1 base from V and 5 bases from J; bases unmatched to any gene: 10. This CDR3 region has 16 residues. Written as DNA, the CDR3 is TGCAGTGCTAGAGTAAGACTAGCGCGGCCAAACAATGAGCAGTTCTTC. Protein: CSARVRLARPNNEQFF.

The rearrangement joins TRBV12-3 or TRBV12-4 to TRBJ2-5; D is undetermined. V lost 4 bases and J lost 2, with 8 bases in between. The CDR3 length is 13 residues. DNA of the CDR3: TGTGCCAGCAGTTCGGGCAGGCAAGAGACCCAGTACTTC. Amino acids: CASSSGRQETQYF.

This rearrangement joins TRBV2 to TRBJ1-2; D is unresolved. This CDR3 comprises 16 residues. Trimming cost V 2 bases and J 2 bases, with 15 bases left between them. Germline V CDR1 and CDR2: SNHLY, FYNNEI. The chain's CDR3 is CASSETVRGRNYGYTF. CDR3 coding DNA: TGTGCCAGCAGTGAAACAGTTAGAGGTAGAAACTATGGCTACACCTTC.

V usage is TRBV6-2 or TRBV6-3 and J usage is TRBJ2-7; D assignment may be TRBD1 or TRBD2 (6 bases each). CDR1 and CDR2 from the germline V gene are MNHEY and SVGEGT. The V end was cut by 6 bases, the J end by 3 bases, with 15 bases between. The CDR3 runs to 14 residues. The CDR3, as DNA: TGTGCCAGCAGGGCGGTCGGGGGCTTCTACGAGCAGTACTTC. This codes for CASRAVGGFYEQYF.

This clonotype turned up a few times. The chain has TRBV27 and TRBJ1-5; D gene uncertain. The length of the CDR3 is 17 residues. The V end lost 2 bases, the J end lost 0 bases, and 14 bases lay between the germline ends. Germline lookup yields CDR1 MNHEY and CDR2 SMNVEV (reference sequence). The CDR3 DNA follows: TGTGCCAGCAGTTTAAGGAGCAGGTGGGATAGCAATCAGCCCCAGCATTTT. Protein sequence: CASSLRSRWDSNQPQHF.

J is TRBJ1-1 and V is TRBV7-2; tentatively, D is TRBD1 (6 bases). Between the trimmed V and J ends, which lost 1 base and 1 base, there was a span of 10 bases. The germline gives CDR1 SGHTA, CDR2 FQGNSA. The CDR3 is 15 residues long. CDR3 protein: CASSLDGTPNTEAFF. DNA for the CDR3: TGTGCCAGCAGCTTAGATGGGACACCGAACACTGAAGCTTTCTTT.

V is TRBV10-3 and J is TRBJ2-3; TRBD2 matches 12 bases. The V and J ends lost 0 bases and 2 bases, in that order; junction bases with no gene match: 3. The CDR3 extends over 17 amino acids. CDR1 and CDR2 from the germline V gene are ENHRY and SYGVKD. The CDR3 region has the DNA TGTGCCATCAGTGAGTCAGCTAGCGGGGGGGCCACAGATACGCAGTATTTT. Translating gives CAISESASGGATDTQYF.

This clonotype was observed a single time. The V call is TRBV6-5, the J call TRBJ2-2, with D tentatively TRBD1 (5 bases). This CDR3 is built from 12 residues. The V gene lost 2 bases and the J gene lost 16 bases, with 14 bases spanning the gap. The germline gives CDR1 MNHEY, CDR2 SVGAGI. For the CDR3, the DNA is TGTGCCAGCAGTTACGCGGCAGGGCCGTGGTTTTTT. It translates to CASSYAAGPWFF.

V is TRBV2 and J is TRBJ1-6; TRBD1 agrees at 7 bases. The CDR3 has 16 amino acids. The V segment lost 7 bases and the J segment 8 bases; nucleotides outside the gene matches: 14. Germline V gene sequence: CDR1 SNHLY, CDR2 FYNNEI. The CDR3 DNA reads as TGTGCCAGCACGCAGACCCCCGGGACAGCTGATTCACCCCTCCACTTT. Its translation: CASTQTPGTADSPLHF.

This clonotype was picked up one time. The chain couples TRBV28 to TRBJ2-5; TRBD2 matches at 13 bases. Germline CDR1 MDHEN, CDR2 SYDVKM. V was pared by 5 bases and J by 3 bases, with 6 bases of the junction left unmatched. The CDR3 consists of 16 residues. CDR3 sequence (DNA): TGTGCCAGCAGTCCTATCGGACTAGCGGGGGAAGAGACCCAGTACTTC. Protein product: CASSPIGLAGEETQYF. Combining the CDR3 with reference TRBV28 and TRBJ2-5 gives the whole variable domain DVKVTQSSRYLVKRTGEKVFLECVQDMDHENMFWYRQDPGLGLRLIYFSYDVKMKEKGDIPEGYSVSREKKERFSLILESASTNQTSMYLCASSPIGLAGEETQYFGPGTRLLVL.

The chain joins TRBV2 to TRBJ1-3; D is possibly TRBD1 (5 bases). Germline lookup yields CDR1 SNHLY and CDR2 FYNNEI. The CDR3 is 14 residues long. Trimming cost V 6 bases and J 0 bases, with 9 bases left between them. The CDR3 region has the DNA TGTGCCAGCAGGGGGGGGAACTCTGGAAACACCATATATTTT. Protein product: CASRGGNSGNTIYF.

In this sample, this clonotype turned up a few times. The chain joins TRBV6-1 to TRBJ1-6, with a tentative D call TRBD1 (5 bases). This CDR3 has 15 residues. Germline CDR1 and CDR2: MNHNS and SASEGT. Between the trimmed V and J ends, which lost 3 bases and 10 bases, there was a span of 16 bases. CDR3 DNA: TGTGCCAGCAGTGATTGGGGGACGGGAGGATCACCCCTCCACTTT. Amino acid sequence: CASSDWGTGGSPLHF.